Listed below are T cell receptor beta chains from one sample, sequenced in a study of T cell responses to AZD1222 COVID-19 vaccine. Using immunoSEQ multiplex PCR, the repertoire was profiled, and TCRdb retains in-frame clones only, with some absent. This table has over 120,000 clones, approximately 90% appearing once. Specimen: peripheral blood, collected 28 days after the second AZD1222 dose. These TCRs come from an adult who received the AZD1222 COVID-19 vaccine. Each CDR3 is given with its conserved first and last residue. A D gene is named only where the DNA matches it firmly. Clone size is not always given. Where it is, it says once, few, many or a class for expanded clones.

D gene	clone size	J gene	V gene	CDR3 DNA	CDR3 protein
TRBD1	-	TRBJ1-1	TRBV7-9	TGTGCCAGCAGCTCCGGGACAGGGAACACTGAAGCTTTCTTT	CASSSGTGNTEAFF
TRBD2	-	TRBJ2-7	TRBV3-1/TRBV3-2	TGTGCCAGCAGTCCTCCGGGACTAGCGGCCTACGAGCAGTACTTC	CASSPPGLAAYEQYF
TRBD1	-	TRBJ1-5	TRBV4-3	TGCGCCAGCAGCCAAGATGTGGACAGGGGTATTCAGCCCCAGCATTTT	CASSQDVDRGIQPQHF
-	-	TRBJ2-4	TRBV7-3	TGTGCCAGCAGCTTAAGTGGGAGCGGAGACATTCAGTACTTC	CASSLSGSGDIQYF
-	-	TRBJ1-5	TRBV6-5	TGTGCCAGCAGCCAGGGAAGGAGCAATCAGCCCCAGCATTTT	CASSQGRSNQPQHF
-	-	TRBJ2-1	TRBV6-4	TGTGCCAGCAGTGACCGGCTAGCAGCTGGGAAGCAGTTCTTC	CASSDRLAAGKQFF
TRBD1	-	TRBJ1-1	TRBV7-2	TGTGCCAGCAGCTTAGCGGACAGGGGGCATACTGAAGCTTTCTTT	CASSLADRGHTEAFF
-	-	TRBJ1-5	TRBV6-1	TGTGCCAGCAGTGAAGCGGGGGCTGGCAATCAGCCCCAGCATTTT	CASSEAGAGNQPQHF
-	-	TRBJ2-3	TRBV29-1	TGCAGCGTTGCGGGACCGACGCAGTATTTT	CSVAGPTQYF
TRBD1	-	TRBJ1-5	TRBV7-8	TGTGCCAGCAGCTCGGAAGGACAGGGGGCGAGGCCCCAGCATTTT	CASSSEGQGARPQHF
TRBD1	-	TRBJ1-1	TRBV18	TGTGCCAGCTCACCTGGGACAGCGGACACTGAAGCTTTCTTT	CASSPGTADTEAFF
-	once	TRBJ2-7	TRBV27	TGTGCCAGCAGTCACGCCGGGACGGAAAGCTACGAGCAGTACTTC	CASSHAGTESYEQYF
-	-	TRBJ2-1	TRBV7-2	TGTGCCAGCAGCCCTTTGCGGGATGAGCAGTTCTTC	CASSPLRDEQFF
TRBD1	-	TRBJ2-6	TRBV5-5	TGTGCCAGCAGCTGGGTCGGACAGGGGACTGGGGCCAACGTCCTGACTTTC	CASSWVGQGTGANVLTF
-	-	TRBJ2-2	TRBV2	TGTGCCAGCAGTCGGGGTGCCGGGGAGCTGTTTTTT	CASSRGAGELFF
-	-	TRBJ1-1	TRBV7-2	TGTGCCAGCAGGTCTCACCTTAACACTGAAGCTTTCTTT	CASRSHLNTEAFF
-	-	TRBJ2-7	TRBV11-2	TGTGCCAGCAGCTTAGAGAGGGACCCGAGCTACGAGCAGTACTTC	CASSLERDPSYEQYF
-	-	TRBJ2-7	TRBV11-2	TGTGCCAGCAGCCCTAGCCGGGACTTTGGGGGGAAGGTCTACGAGCAGTACTTC	CASSPSRDFGGKVYEQYF
TRBD2	-	TRBJ2-1	TRBV11-2	TGTGCCAGCACCCCCCCCGGAGCGGGAGGGTACAATGAGCAGTTCTTC	CASTPPGAGGYNEQFF
TRBD2	-	TRBJ2-3	TRBV4-2	TGTGCCAGCAGCCAAGGTCCTAGCGGGAGTGGGGGAGATACGCAGTATTTT	CASSQGPSGSGGDTQYF
-	-	TRBJ2-7	TRBV12-3/TRBV12-4	TGTGCCAGCAGTCCCGGACACGGCGTATCAGAGTACTTC	CASSPGHGVSEYF
TRBD1	once	TRBJ2-2	TRBV6-5	TGTGCCAGCAGCACCACAGGGGGCCGGGCCGGGGAGCTGTTTTTT	CASSTTGGRAGELFF